Shown below are 13 T cell receptor beta chains from a single sample sequenced in a study of blood T cell repertoires in COVID-19. Using immunoSEQ multiplex PCR, the repertoire was profiled, and TCRdb retains in-frame clones only, with some absent. The table records around 130,000 clones, roughly 89% of them present only once. Sequenced: peripheral blood. The receptor set was obtained from a man aged 50-59 years with active or convalescent COVID-19.

This clone is a singleton in its sample. The chain is built from TRBV7-9 and TRBJ1-3, with 8 bases matching TRBD1. The CDR3 is made up of 17 amino acids. In germline, CDR1 is SEHNR, CDR2 FQNEAQ (reference sequence). With V trimmed by 5 bases and J by 0 bases, 9 bases remained unmatched. DNA of the CDR3: TGTGCCAGCAGCCAAAAAAAACAGGGGGGCTCTGGAAACACCATATATTTT. The encoded protein is CASSQKKQGGSGNTIYF.

The rearrangement uses TRBV3-1 (or the pseudogene TRBV3-2) and TRBJ2-5; no clear D gene. Germline assignment: CDR1 LGHDT and CDR2 YNNKEL (reference sequence). Trimming stripped 3 bases from V and 7 bases from J, with 15 bases between. The CDR3 is made up of 14 amino acids. The CDR3 region has the DNA TGTGCCAGCAGCCATCTCGAATATTCGGGGACCCAGTACTTC. Translation: CASSHLEYSGTQYF.

The rearrangement joins TRBV5-1 to TRBJ2-7, with D perhaps matching TRBD1 (5 bases). V was shortened by 4 bases and J by 7 bases, with 21 bases between the two germline ends. Germline assignment: CDR1 SGHRS and CDR2 YFSETQ. The CDR3 spans 15 residues. The CDR3 is CASSQQQASSGEQYF. The CDR3 DNA is TGCGCCAGCAGCCAGCAACAGGCCTCCTCTGGAGAGCAGTACTTC.

V is TRBV19 and J is TRBJ1-2, with D hard to call. The CDR3 spans 15 residues. CDR1 LNHDA and CDR2 SQIVND come from the germline V gene (reference sequence). V was clipped by 1 base and J by 4 bases, with 13 bases between them. CDR3 residues: CASSIGRRAVYGYTF. DNA of the CDR3: TGTGCCAGTAGTATAGGCCGGAGGGCTGTCTATGGCTACACCTTC.

The genes are TRBV15 and TRBJ1-2; a possible D gene is TRBD1 (5 bases). The germline gives CDR1 LNHNV, CDR2 YYDKDF (reference sequence). V lost 3 bases and J lost 7, with 15 bases in between. The CDR3 contains 14 residues. CDR3 region: CATSRDTRVGGYTF. In DNA form, the CDR3 reads TGTGCCACCAGCAGGGACACCCGGGTGGGTGGCTACACCTTC.

This chain uses TRBV5-1 with TRBJ2-1, with 14 bases fitting TRBD2. V gave up 3 bases and J gave up 8 bases; unmatched junction bases: 4. The CDR3 has 15 amino acids. Per the germline V gene, CDR1 is SGHRS and CDR2 is YFSETQ. CDR3: CASSSGLAGAHEQFF. Written as DNA, the CDR3 is TGCGCCAGCAGCTCGGGACTAGCGGGAGCTCATGAGCAGTTCTTC.

The chain uses TRBV5-1 and TRBJ2-7; 11 positions match TRBD2. Germline V gene data show CDR1 as SGHRS and CDR2 as YFSETQ. The CDR3 consists of 15 residues. V dropped 4 bases and J dropped 1; count of bases not matched to a gene: 4. The CDR3 DNA follows: TGCGCCAGCAGCCTCGGGACTAGCGGATCCTACGAGCAGTACTTC. Amino acid sequence: CASSLGTSGSYEQYF.

CDR3 protein: CASSWGLAGGTNEQFF. DNA for the CDR3: TGTGCCAGCAGTTGGGGACTAGCGGGAGGGACCAATGAGCAGTTCTTC. This chain links TRBV6-2 or TRBV6-3 with TRBJ2-1, with TRBD2 matching 16 bases. CDR1 MNHEY and CDR2 SVGEGT come from the germline V gene. The CDR3 has 16 residues. V was clipped by 4 bases and J by 6 bases; unmatched bases: 3.

The V gene is TRBV6-1, the J gene TRBJ2-7; TRBD2 aligns across 7 bases. V trimming: 2 bases; J trimming: 3 bases; junction bases outside the gene matches: 4. Germline V gives CDR1 MNHNS, CDR2 SASEGT. The CDR3 runs 14 residues. Here the CDR3 reads CASSEWIAGYEQYF. The CDR3 DNA sequence: TGTGCCAGCAGTGAATGGATAGCGGGCTACGAGCAGTACTTC.

For the CDR3, the DNA is TGTGCCAGCAGCGTAGCTGGGACAGGCTACGAGCAGTACTTC. Translating gives CASSVAGTGYEQYF. The V and J genes are TRBV9 and TRBJ2-7, with TRBD1 matching 8 bases. The CDR3 consists of 14 residues. Unmatched junction bases numbered 2, after V lost 0 bases and J lost 3 bases. Per germline, CDR1 SGDLS and CDR2 YYNGEE.

The rearrangement joins TRBV30 to TRBJ1-1, with D maybe TRBD1 (6 bases). The CDR3 totals 15 residues. Germline assignment: CDR1 GTSNPN and CDR2 SVGIG (reference sequence). Trimming stripped 3 bases from V and 1 base from J, with 15 bases between. CDR3: CAWSVRNRENTEAFF. The CDR3 nucleotides are TGTGCCTGGAGCGTGCGGAACAGGGAGAACACTGAAGCTTTCTTT.

The chain carries TRBV18 and TRBJ2-1; 9 nucleotides agree with TRBD2. Germline values: CDR1 KGHSH, CDR2 LQKENI. This CDR3 has 15 amino acids. V shed 3 bases, J shed 7 bases, and the junction held 7 bases outside the gene matches. The DNA of the CDR3 is TGTGCCAGCTCACCGTTCGCGGGGGGGGAGAATGAGCAGTTCTTC. It yields the protein CASSPFAGGENEQFF. Based on the CDR3 plus reference TRBV18 and TRBJ2-1, the full variable domain is NAGVMQNPRHLVRRRGQEARLRCSPMKGHSHVYWYRQLPEEGLKFMVYLQKENIIDESGMPKERFSAEFPKEGPSILRIQQVVRGDSAAYFCASSPFAGGENEQFFGPGTRLTVL.

The rearrangement joins TRBV30 to TRBJ1-1, with D possibly TRBD1 on 6 matching bases. V was trimmed by 2 bases and J by 7 bases, leaving 14 bases between them. This CDR3 contains 13 residues. Germline V gene lookup returns CDR1 GTSNPN and CDR2 SVGIG (reference sequence). CDR3 DNA: TGTGCCTGGAGTAGGGGGGGCGGTGTTGAAGCTTTCTTT. This sequence encodes CAWSRGGGVEAFF.